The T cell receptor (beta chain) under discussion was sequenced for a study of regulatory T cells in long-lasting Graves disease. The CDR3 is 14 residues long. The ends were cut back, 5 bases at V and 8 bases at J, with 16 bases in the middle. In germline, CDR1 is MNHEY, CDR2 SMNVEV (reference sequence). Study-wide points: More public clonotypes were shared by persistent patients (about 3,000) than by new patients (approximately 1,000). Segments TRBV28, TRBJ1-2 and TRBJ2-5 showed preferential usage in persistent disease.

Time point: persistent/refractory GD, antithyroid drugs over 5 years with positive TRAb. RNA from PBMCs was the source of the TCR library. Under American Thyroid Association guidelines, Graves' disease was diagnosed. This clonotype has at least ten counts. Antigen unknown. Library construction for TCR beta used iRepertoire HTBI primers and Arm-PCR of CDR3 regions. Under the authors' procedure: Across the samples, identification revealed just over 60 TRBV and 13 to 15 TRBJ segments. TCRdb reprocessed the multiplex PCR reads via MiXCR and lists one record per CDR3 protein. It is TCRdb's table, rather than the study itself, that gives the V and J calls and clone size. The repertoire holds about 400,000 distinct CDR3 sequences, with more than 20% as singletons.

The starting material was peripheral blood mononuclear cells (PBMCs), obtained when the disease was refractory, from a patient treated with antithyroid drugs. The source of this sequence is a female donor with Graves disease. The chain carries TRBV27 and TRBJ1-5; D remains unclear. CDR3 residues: CASSPAAPWEPQHF. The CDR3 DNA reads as TGTGCCAGCAGTCCGGCGGCACCCTGGGAGCCCCAGCATTTT.